The sequence of this TCR beta chain was determined in a study of prognosis after radiotherapy for stage I lung cancer. The CDR3 is made up of 15 amino acids. In germline, CDR1 is SGHRS, CDR2 YFSETQ. V was trimmed by 4 bases and J by 0 bases, leaving 10 bases between them. CDR3 of TCR beta was amplified from genomic DNA via a two-round multiplex PCR. Amplification during the initial PCR round employed primers specific to each TRBV and TRBJ gene. Via MiXCR, TCRdb re-called the multiplex PCR reads, giving one row per CDR3 protein. This sample has fewer than 25,000 distinct CDR3 sequences; 55% occur once, and the top ten carry around 29%. This clonotype is judged medium-sized.

This receptor was identified in a donor aged 50 or older with non-small cell lung cancer. The chain has TRBV5-1 and TRBJ2-2; no firm D call. Source: PBMCs, taken before or after stereotactic body radiation therapy (not recorded which). The CDR3: CASSPEPTNTGELFF. The DNA for the CDR3 is TGCGCCAGCAGCCCGGAACCTACGAACACCGGGGAGCTGTTTTTT.